The 28 T cell receptor beta chains below were found in one sample sequenced in a study of blood T cells in healthy people across ages. The authors ran a second PCR of 7 to 11 cycles using a sample-barcoded 5' primer and a J-beta primer mix. TCRdb analysed the 5' RACE reads with MiXCR anew, one entry per CDR3 protein. Of about 1.5 million distinct CDR3 sequences in the sample, 40% to 50% are singletons; the top ten hold 7% to 9.5%. Sequenced: blood. The receptor set was obtained from a woman between 18 and 29 years old in good health.

The rearrangement links TRBV10-3 to TRBJ2-7; D uncertain. CDR1 and CDR2 (germline): ENHRY, SYGVKD. Deletions cut 4 bases from V and 0 bases from J, with 13 bases between. The CDR3 consists of 15 residues. The CDR3 reads CAISAQGMGSYEQYF. The CDR3 nucleotides are TGTGCCATCAGTGCGCAAGGGATGGGCTCCTACGAGCAGTACTTC.

Note on this clonotype: At one end the junction does not follow the germline gene, possibly because of a read error. This chain joins TRBV6-5 and TRBJ2-1; 13 bases match TRBD2. Per the germline V gene, CDR1 is MNHEY and CDR2 is SVGAGI. The CDR3 is 16 amino acids. The CDR3 sequence is CARRTPGLAGSNEQFF. DNA for the CDR3: TGTGCCCGCAGGACCCCGGGACTAGCGGGAAGTAATGAGCAGTTCTTC.

V gene TRBV5-6 combines with J gene TRBJ2-1; D ambiguous. CDR1 is SGHDT and CDR2 is YYEEEE in the germline V gene. CDR3 size: 12 residues. Trimming pared 3 bases from V and 9 bases from J, leaving 10 bases between. Here the CDR3 DNA reads TGTGCCAGCAGCTCCGGTTTTCGTGAGCAGTTCTTC. As protein: CASSSGFREQFF.

For this clonotype: A read error may produce the germline difference seen at one junction end. This chain connects TRBV4-2 to TRBJ2-5; D possibly matches TRBD1 or TRBD2 (6 bases each). The CDR3 spans 14 residues. Per the germline V gene, CDR1 is LGHNA and CDR2 is YNFKEQ. CDR3 in amino acids: CACSQDKGGETQYF. CDR3 DNA: TGTGCCTGCAGCCAAGATAAGGGGGGAGAGACCCAGTACTTC.

V usage is TRBV20-1 and J usage is TRBJ2-1; D tentatively reads TRBD1 or TRBD2 (5 bases each). CDR1 and CDR2 (germline): DFQATT, SNEGSKA (reference sequence). The CDR3 has 11 amino acids. Trimming stripped 6 bases from V and 10 bases from J, with 13 bases between. Here the CDR3 DNA reads TGCAGTGCACAGTCGGGACGCGAGCAGTTCTTC. Amino acids: CSAQSGREQFF.

This clonotype was counted only a few times. This chain links TRBV27 with TRBJ2-7, with 7 bases lining up with TRBD1. The CDR3 runs 14 residues. Germline V gene lookup returns CDR1 MNHEY and CDR2 SMNVEV (reference sequence). V lost 4 bases and J lost 3; bases outside the gene matches: 6. The CDR3 is CASSSWDSDYEQYF. CDR3 nucleotide sequence: TGTGCCAGCAGTTCTTGGGACAGTGACTACGAGCAGTACTTC.

This clonotype has a handful of counts. The V call is TRBV12-3 or TRBV12-4, the J call TRBJ1-5; the D is unclear. The V end was cut by 4 bases, the J end by 10 bases, with 11 bases between. The CDR3 spans 12 residues. The CDR3 reads CASSSPGHPQHF. The CDR3, as DNA: TGTGCCAGCAGTTCCCCCGGTCACCCCCAGCATTTT.

This rearrangement joins TRBV28 to TRBJ2-6; D call uncertain. The CDR3 contains 18 residues. V was pared by 7 bases and J by 1 base, with 20 bases between. Per the germline V gene, CDR1 is MDHEN and CDR2 is SYDVKM. This chain's CDR3 is CASTVGPVFSSGANVLTF. The CDR3 DNA follows: TGTGCCAGCACGGTAGGGCCGGTGTTTTCTTCTGGGGCCAACGTCCTGACTTTC.

V is TRBV27 and J is TRBJ2-2, with D perhaps TRBD1 (5 bases). This CDR3 has 15 amino acids. Per germline, CDR1 MNHEY and CDR2 SMNVEV (reference sequence). V lost 4 bases to trimming and J lost 6 bases, with 15 bases between them. The CDR3: CASSSGAEVAGELFF. The CDR3 DNA reads as TGTGCCAGCAGTTCTGGGGCTGAAGTCGCCGGGGAGCTGTTTTTT.

This clonotype occurred a few times. This chain connects TRBV2 to TRBJ2-5, with a tentative D call TRBD1 (6 bases). The length of the CDR3 is 16 residues. The germline V gene has CDR1 SNHLY and CDR2 FYNNEI. The V gene lost 0 bases and the J gene lost 3 bases, with 14 bases spanning the gap. Here the CDR3 DNA reads TGTGCCAGCAGTGAAGCATGGGTGGGGGCTAAAGAGACCCAGTACTTC. Protein sequence: CASSEAWVGAKETQYF.

The V and J genes are TRBV12-3 or TRBV12-4 and TRBJ2-7, with TRBD1 matching 10 bases. Trimming removed 6 bases from V and 3 bases from J; junction bases left unmatched: 5. The CDR3 covers 14 residues. For the CDR3, the DNA is TGTGCCAGCAGGACAGGGGGCCCCATCTACGAGCAGTACTTC. Its translation is CASRTGGPIYEQYF.

As regards this clonotype: A junction end diverges from the germline sequence, so it may reflect a read error. The V and J genes are TRBV6-6 and TRBJ1-1; 7 bases are a match to TRBD1. This CDR3 comprises 14 residues. Germline CDR1 MNHNY, CDR2 SVGAGI (reference sequence). The CDR3 sequence is CASIYAGGSTEAFF. The CDR3 DNA sequence: TGTGCCAGCATTTACGCAGGGGGAAGCACTGAAGCTTTCTTT.

The CDR3 DNA reads as TGCAGTGCTAGACTAGCGGGGGGGCCAAGCACAGATACGCAGTATTTT. It specifies CSARLAGGPSTDTQYF. The J gene is TRBJ2-3, the V gene TRBV20-1, with TRBD2 identical over 12 bases. Germline CDR1 DFQATT, CDR2 SNEGSKA (reference sequence). There are 16 residues in the CDR3. Trimming at V came to 2 bases and at J to 0 bases, leaving 3 bases not matched to a gene.

This chain links TRBV6-4 with TRBJ2-7; possible D gene TRBD2, 5 bases. The ends were cut back, 10 bases at V and 7 bases at J, with 17 bases in the middle. The CDR3 consists of 12 residues. Germline CDR1 reads MRHNA; CDR2 reads SNTAGT. Here the CDR3 DNA reads TGTGCCATAATGGACTCACGCGATGAGCAGTACTTC. Translated: CAIMDSRDEQYF.

The chain has TRBV20-1 and TRBJ2-1, with D possibly TRBD2 on 5 matching bases. V was pared by 6 bases and J by 3 bases, with 15 bases between. The CDR3 is 14 residues long. The germline V gene encodes CDR1 DFQATT and CDR2 SNEGSKA (reference sequence). The CDR3, as DNA: TGCAGTGCGCCGAGCGGAGGCCTCTACAATGAGCAGTTCTTC. Its translation is CSAPSGGLYNEQFF.

There are a few counts of this clonotype. The chain recombines TRBV7-2 with TRBJ2-1; 13 nucleotides line up with TRBD2. V was clipped by 6 bases and J by 5 bases; unmatched bases: 7. Looked up from germline, CDR1 is SGHTA and CDR2 is FQGNSA. The CDR3 extends over 16 amino acids. CDR3 protein: CASRDGLAGAHNEQFF. In DNA, the CDR3 is TGTGCCAGCAGAGACGGACTAGCGGGAGCCCACAATGAGCAGTTCTTC.

CDR3 region: CASRPLGSETQYF. Here the CDR3 DNA reads TGCGCCAGCAGACCCTTGGGCTCAGAGACCCAGTACTTC. The rearrangement joins TRBV5-1 to TRBJ2-4; unclear D gene. The DNA matches TRBJ2-5 better at its end, which makes the J call doubtful. The CDR3 spans 13 residues. From germline, CDR1 is SGHRS and CDR2 YFSETQ.

The genes are TRBV2 and TRBJ2-3; 13 positions agree with TRBD2. CDR3 size: 17 residues. Germline V gene lookup returns CDR1 SNHLY and CDR2 FYNNEI. With 0 bases clipped from V and 3 bases from J, the junction kept 3 bases outside the gene matches. The CDR3 reads CASSEALAGGPTDTQYF. The CDR3 coding sequence is TGTGCCAGCAGTGAAGCACTAGCGGGAGGGCCTACAGATACGCAGTATTTT.

V and J are TRBV6-1 and TRBJ2-4, with TRBD2 as a possible D gene (5 bases). The DNA end lines up better with TRBJ2-7; the J call may be wrong. CDR3 length: 18 amino acids. CDR1 is MNHNS, CDR2 SASEGT, per germline. CDR3 sequence: CASSEALLWESGSYEQYF. CDR3 sequence (DNA): TGTGCCAGCAGTGAAGCGCTTTTGTGGGAGAGCGGCTCCTACGAGCAGTACTTC.

The sample holds many counts of this clonotype. The chain recombines TRBV9 with TRBJ1-1, with D hard to call. The germline gives CDR1 SGDLS, CDR2 YYNGEE. Trimming removed 3 bases from V and 4 bases from J, with 13 bases in between. The CDR3 is made up of 14 amino acids. CDR3 nucleotides: TGTGCCAGCAGCGCCCACGGGGTGGGCACTGAAGCTTTCTTT. Protein product: CASSAHGVGTEAFF.

This clonotype showed up just a few times. The J gene is TRBJ2-5, the V gene TRBV7-2, with 7 bases aligning to TRBD2. The germline gives CDR1 SGHTA, CDR2 FQGNSA. The CDR3 has 16 amino acids. Trimming took 2 bases from V and 1 from J; bases not matched to a gene: 7. CDR3 in DNA: TGTGCCAGCAGCTTAAAGTTACCTAGCGGCCAAGAGACCCAGTACTTC. Its translation: CASSLKLPSGQETQYF. Full variable domain (outside the CDR3, taken from reference TRBV7-2 and TRBJ2-5): GAGVSQSPSNKVTEKGKDVELRCDPISGHTALYWYRQSLGQGLEFLIYFQGNSAPDKSGLPSDRFSAERTGGSVSTLTIQRTQQEDSAVYLCASSLKLPSGQETQYFGPGTRLLVL.

The chain has TRBV5-5 and TRBJ2-5; perhaps TRBD2 as D (7 bases). Looked up from germline, CDR1 is SGHKS and CDR2 is YYEKEE (reference sequence). The CDR3 runs to 15 residues. Trimming shortened V by 0 bases and J by 4 bases, and 13 bases separated the two germline ends. CDR3: CASSLEGGGLETQYF. CDR3 sequence (DNA): TGTGCCAGCAGCTTGGAAGGGGGGGGTCTAGAGACCCAGTACTTC.

CDR3 in DNA: TGTGCCAGCAGCCCGGACAGGGTTGAAGAGACCCAGTACTTC. Protein: CASSPDRVEETQYF. This chain links TRBV7-2 with TRBJ2-5; 8 bases match TRBD1. Germline CDR1 reads SGHTA; CDR2 reads FQGNSA. The CDR3 runs to 14 residues. Trimming took 5 bases from V and 3 from J; bases not matched to a gene: 5.

This clonotype has more than one count but fewer than ten. V is TRBV6-6 and J is TRBJ1-1; D gene unclear. The CDR3 spans 17 residues. Germline CDR1 is MNHNY and CDR2 is SVGAGI (reference sequence). The germline V and J ends were trimmed by 6 bases and 2 bases, with 22 bases remaining between them. CDR3 in DNA: TGTGCCAGCAGCTATTTCGAAGGGCCGAATTTTAACACTGAAGCTTTCTTT. This codes for CASSYFEGPNFNTEAFF.

The chain joins TRBV20-1 to TRBJ2-5; 9 bases are shared with TRBD2. From germline, CDR1 is DFQATT and CDR2 SNEGSKA (reference sequence). The ends lost 1 base at V and 4 bases at J; junction bases unmatched: 7. The CDR3 loop spans 15 amino acids. CDR3 sequence: CSARGVAGELETQYF. CDR3 nucleotide sequence: TGCAGTGCTAGAGGGGTAGCGGGGGAGTTAGAGACCCAGTACTTC.

In its sample, this clonotype was seen a few times. The chain uses TRBV20-1 and TRBJ2-1; 14 nucleotides line up with TRBD2. Trimming took 4 bases from V and 8 from J; bases not matched to a gene: 13. CDR1 is DFQATT, CDR2 SNEGSKA, per germline (reference sequence). The CDR3 is 17 amino acids. The CDR3 is CSANQRTSGRLIDEQFF. The CDR3 nucleotides read TGCAGTGCTAACCAACGGACTAGCGGGAGGCTAATCGATGAGCAGTTCTTC.

This clonotype turned up a few times. V gene TRBV7-9 combines with J gene TRBJ2-1; 10 nucleotides line up with TRBD2. The V and J ends lost 2 bases and 5 bases, in that order; junction bases with no gene match: 9. The CDR3 sequence is 17 residues long. Germline V lookup: CDR1 SEHNR, CDR2 FQNEAQ (reference sequence). In nucleotides, the CDR3 is TGTGCCAGCAGCTTATATTGGGTAGCGGGAGGTCACAATGAGCAGTTCTTC. This gives the protein CASSLYWVAGGHNEQFF.

This chain joins TRBV10-3 and TRBJ2-3; 9 nucleotides line up with TRBD1. The CDR3 loop spans 15 amino acids. Losses at the gene ends were 2 bases for V and 3 bases for J; bases not matched to a gene: 3. Germline CDR1 ENHRY, CDR2 SYGVKD. CDR3 sequence (DNA): TGTGCCATCAGTGAGGTGGGACAGGGAACAGATACGCAGTATTTT. It codes for CAISEVGQGTDTQYF.